This T cell receptor (beta chain) was found in a study of a mutant IDH1 vaccine in newly diagnosed glioma. In the study overall: Treated patients, averaging roughly 40 years, were about 60% male and roughly 38% female. Previous treatment comprised radiotherapy, temozolomide, or both, mostly both.

Generated by immunoSEQ multiplex PCR, the TCRdb table keeps only in-frame clones and is missing some. The sample shows just under 95,000 clones, about four fifths of them seen only once. Study observations and caveats: It was over 85% of patients that developed vaccine-induced immune responses. Changes in top peripheral clonotypes did not appear linked to pseudoprogression.

As concerns this clone: Its specificity is unknown.

Time point indicated: baseline, week 1 (first vaccination visit). The sample's treatment: pre-vaccination baseline after standard-of-care therapy. The CDR3 is 15 amino acids. Trimming stripped 0 bases from V and 4 bases from J, with 13 bases between. Germline CDR1 reads SGHRS; CDR2 reads YFSETQ. The clonotype comes from a woman in her forties or fifties with glioma. The V and J genes are TRBV5-1 and TRBJ1-1, with D maybe TRBD1 (5 bases). The sequencing here drew on PBMCs, taken from a glioma patient treated with radiotherapy, temozolomide or both. The CDR3 region is CASSLAGSRTTEAFF. The CDR3 coding sequence is TGCGCCAGCAGCTTGGCAGGGTCCCGGACCACTGAAGCTTTCTTT.